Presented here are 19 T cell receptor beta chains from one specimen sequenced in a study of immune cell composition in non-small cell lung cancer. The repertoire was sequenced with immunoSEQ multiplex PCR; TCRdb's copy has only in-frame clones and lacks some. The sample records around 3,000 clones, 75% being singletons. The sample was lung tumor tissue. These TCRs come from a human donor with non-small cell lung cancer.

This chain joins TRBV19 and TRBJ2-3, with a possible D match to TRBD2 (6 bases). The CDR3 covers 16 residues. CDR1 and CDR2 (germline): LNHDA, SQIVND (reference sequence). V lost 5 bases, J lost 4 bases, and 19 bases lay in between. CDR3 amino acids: CASSAASDSGADTQYF. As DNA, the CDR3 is TGTGCCAGTAGTGCGGCTAGCGACTCGGGCGCAGATACGCAGTATTTT.

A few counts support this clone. CDR3: CASSLGWEGYNEQFF. CDR3 sequence (DNA): TGTGCCAGCAGCTTGGGGTGGGAGGGCTACAATGAGCAGTTCTTC. The chain recombines TRBV5-4 with TRBJ2-1; 7 positions match TRBD2. Trimming at V came to 0 bases and at J to 3 bases, leaving 3 bases not matched to a gene. Germline CDR1 is SGHNT and CDR2 is YYREEE (reference sequence). The CDR3 spans 15 residues. Together with reference TRBV5-4 and TRBJ2-1, the CDR3 gives the full variable domain: ETGVTQSPTHLIKTRGQQVTLRCSSQSGHNTVSWYQQALGQGPQFIFQYYREEENGRGNFPPRFSGLQFPNYSSELNVNALELDDSALYLCASSLGWEGYNEQFFGPGTRLTVL.

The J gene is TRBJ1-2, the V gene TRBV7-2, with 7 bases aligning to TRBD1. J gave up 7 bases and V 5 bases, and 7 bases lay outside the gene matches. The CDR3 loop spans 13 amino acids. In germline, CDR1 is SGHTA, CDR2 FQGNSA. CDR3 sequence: CASSPGTVRGYTF. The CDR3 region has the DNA TGTGCCAGCAGCCCCGGGACAGTTCGTGGCTACACCTTC.

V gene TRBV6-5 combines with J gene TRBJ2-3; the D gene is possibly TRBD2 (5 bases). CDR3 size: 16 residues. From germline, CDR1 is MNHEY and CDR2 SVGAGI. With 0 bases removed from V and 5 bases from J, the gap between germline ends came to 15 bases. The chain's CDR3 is CASSYSFGAEGDTQYF. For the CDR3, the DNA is TGTGCCAGCAGTTACTCCTTTGGCGCCGAGGGAGATACGCAGTATTTT.

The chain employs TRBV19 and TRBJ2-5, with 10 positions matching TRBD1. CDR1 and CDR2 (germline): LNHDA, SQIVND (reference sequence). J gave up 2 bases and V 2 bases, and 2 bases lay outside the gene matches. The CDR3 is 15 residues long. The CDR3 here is CASSITDRGQETQYF. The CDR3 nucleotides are TGTGCCAGTAGTATAACGGACAGGGGGCAAGAGACCCAGTACTTC.

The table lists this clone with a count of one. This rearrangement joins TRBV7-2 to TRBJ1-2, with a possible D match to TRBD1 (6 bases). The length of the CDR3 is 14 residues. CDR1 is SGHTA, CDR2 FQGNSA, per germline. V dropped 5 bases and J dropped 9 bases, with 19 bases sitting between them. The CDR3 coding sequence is TGTGCCAGCAGCCCGTCCCAGGGGAGGGCGCGCTACACCTTC. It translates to CASSPSQGRARYTF.

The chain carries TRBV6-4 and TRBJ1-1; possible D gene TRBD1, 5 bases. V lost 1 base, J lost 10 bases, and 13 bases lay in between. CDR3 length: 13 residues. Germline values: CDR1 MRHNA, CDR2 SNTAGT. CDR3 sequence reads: CASSDFSGGRAFF. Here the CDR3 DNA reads TGTGCCAGCAGTGACTTTTCGGGGGGTCGAGCTTTCTTT.

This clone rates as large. CDR3 sequence (DNA): TGTGCCAGCAGCTTATCGAACAGGGACGAGCAGTACTTC. Residues: CASSLSNRDEQYF. V is TRBV7-9 and J is TRBJ2-7; a weak D match, TRBD1 (6 bases). The CDR3 length is 13 residues. Looked up from germline, CDR1 is SEHNR and CDR2 is FQNEAQ (reference sequence). With 2 bases removed from V and 5 bases from J, the gap between germline ends came to 10 bases.

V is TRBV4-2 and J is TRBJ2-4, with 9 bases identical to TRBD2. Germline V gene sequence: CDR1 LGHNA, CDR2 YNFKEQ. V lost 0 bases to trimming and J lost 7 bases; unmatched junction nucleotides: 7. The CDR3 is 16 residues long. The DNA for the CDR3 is TGTGCCAGCAGCCAAGATATTAGCGGGGGCCTCAACATTCAGTACTTC. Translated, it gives CASSQDISGGLNIQYF.

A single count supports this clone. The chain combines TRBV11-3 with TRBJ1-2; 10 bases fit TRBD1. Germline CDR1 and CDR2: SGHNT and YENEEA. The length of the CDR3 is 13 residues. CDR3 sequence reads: CVAEGQGQDGYTF. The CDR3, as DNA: TGTGTAGCGGAGGGACAGGGGCAGGATGGCTACACCTTC.

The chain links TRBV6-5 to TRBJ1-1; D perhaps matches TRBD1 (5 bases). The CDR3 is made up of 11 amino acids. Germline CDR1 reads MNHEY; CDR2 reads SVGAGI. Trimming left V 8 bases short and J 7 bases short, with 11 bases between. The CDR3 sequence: CASGAFSEAFF. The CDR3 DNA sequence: TGTGCCAGCGGGGCTTTTAGTGAAGCTTTCTTT.

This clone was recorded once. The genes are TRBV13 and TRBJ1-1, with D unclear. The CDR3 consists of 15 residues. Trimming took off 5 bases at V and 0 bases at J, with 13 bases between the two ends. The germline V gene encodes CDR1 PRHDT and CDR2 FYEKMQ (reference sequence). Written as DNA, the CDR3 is TGTGCCAGCAGCCGTATACAGAATTTGAACACTGAAGCTTTCTTT. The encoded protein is CASSRIQNLNTEAFF. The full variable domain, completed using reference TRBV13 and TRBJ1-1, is AAGVIQSPRHLIKEKRETATLKCYPIPRHDTVYWYQQGPGQDPQFLISFYEKMQSDKGSIPDRFSAQQFSDYHSELNMSSLELGDSALYFCASSRIQNLNTEAFFGQGTRLTVV.

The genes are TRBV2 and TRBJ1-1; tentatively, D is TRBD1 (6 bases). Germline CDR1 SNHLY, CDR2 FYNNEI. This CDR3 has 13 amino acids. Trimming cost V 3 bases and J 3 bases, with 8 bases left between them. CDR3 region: CASSDKGDTEAFF. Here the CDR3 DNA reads TGTGCCAGCAGTGATAAGGGGGACACTGAAGCTTTCTTT.

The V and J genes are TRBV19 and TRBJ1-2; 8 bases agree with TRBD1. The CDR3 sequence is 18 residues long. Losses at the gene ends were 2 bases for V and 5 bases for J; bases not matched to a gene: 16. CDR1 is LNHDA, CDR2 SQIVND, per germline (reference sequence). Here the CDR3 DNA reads TGTGCCAGTAGTATACCCCTCGGACAGGGAGGTATAAAGTATGGCTACACCTTC. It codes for CASSIPLGQGGIKYGYTF.

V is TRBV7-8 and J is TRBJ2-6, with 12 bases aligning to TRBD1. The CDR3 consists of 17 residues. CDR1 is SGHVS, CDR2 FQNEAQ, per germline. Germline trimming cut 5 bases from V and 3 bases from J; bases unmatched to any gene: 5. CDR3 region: CASSPGQGAYGANVLTF. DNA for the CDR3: TGTGCCAGCAGCCCGGGACAGGGGGCGTATGGGGCCAACGTCCTGACTTTC.

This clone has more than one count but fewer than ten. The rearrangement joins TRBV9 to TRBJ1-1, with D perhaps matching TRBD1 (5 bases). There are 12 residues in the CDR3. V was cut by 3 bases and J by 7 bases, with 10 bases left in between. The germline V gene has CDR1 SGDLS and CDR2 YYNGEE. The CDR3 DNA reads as TGTGCCAGCAGCGACGACAGCCTTGAAGCTTTCTTT. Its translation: CASSDDSLEAFF. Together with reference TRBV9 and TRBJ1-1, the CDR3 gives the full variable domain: DSGVTQTPKHLITATGQRVTLRCSPRSGDLSVYWYQQSLDQGLQFLIQYYNGEERAKGNILERFSAQQFPDLHSELNLSSLELGDSALYFCASSDDSLEAFFGQGTRLTVV.

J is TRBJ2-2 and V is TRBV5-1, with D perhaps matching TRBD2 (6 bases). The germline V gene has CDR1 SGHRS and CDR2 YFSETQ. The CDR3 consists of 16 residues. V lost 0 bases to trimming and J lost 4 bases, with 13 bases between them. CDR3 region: CASSLDVAVATGELFF. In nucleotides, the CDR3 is TGCGCCAGCAGCTTGGATGTAGCGGTAGCCACCGGGGAGCTGTTTTTT.

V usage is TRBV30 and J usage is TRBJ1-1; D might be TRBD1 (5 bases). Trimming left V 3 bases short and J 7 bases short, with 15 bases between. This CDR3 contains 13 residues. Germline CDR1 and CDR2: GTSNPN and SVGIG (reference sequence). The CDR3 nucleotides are TGTGCCTGGAGCCTAGGGGTGCTACTTGAAGCTTTCTTT. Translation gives CAWSLGVLLEAFF.

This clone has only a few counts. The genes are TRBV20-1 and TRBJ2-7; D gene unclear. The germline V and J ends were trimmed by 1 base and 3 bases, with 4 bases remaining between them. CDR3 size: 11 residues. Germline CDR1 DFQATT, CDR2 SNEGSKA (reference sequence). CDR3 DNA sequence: TGCAGTGCTAGAGCGGGCTACGAGCAGTACTTC. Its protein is CSARAGYEQYF.